This record looks at one TCR beta chain sequence and its context. The sample is drawn from a study of control samples from healthy donors and cancer patients. The assay was immunoSEQ multiplex PCR, and TCRdb's table has in-frame clones only and misses some. This table holds fewer than 100,000 clones, approximately 82% found once. With 4 bases removed from V and 4 bases from J, the gap between germline ends came to 7 bases. The germline gives CDR1 SGHVS, CDR2 FQNEAQ. The CDR3 contains 12 residues. J is TRBJ1-1 and V is TRBV7-8; no reliable D call. The sequence came from a woman aged 55-75 years in good health. Sequenced material: blood. Here the CDR3 reads CASSSGITEAFF. CDR3 sequence (DNA): TGTGCCAGCAGCTCCGGGATCACTGAAGCTTTCTTT.